A selection of T cell receptor beta chains follows, all from one sample in a study of cytomegalovirus exposure and HLA in healthy donors. The repertoire was sequenced with immunoSEQ multiplex PCR; TCRdb's copy has only in-frame clones and lacks some. The sample contains 150,000 to 200,000 clones, roughly 80% of which appear only once. Sequenced sample: PBMCs. The receptors originated from a woman in her forties or fifties in good health and CMV-seronegative. Both conserved end residues are part of each CDR3. D genes are given only for firm matches. Expanded clones get a size class; other rows say once, few or many, or leave the size out.

d_call	v_call	clone_size	j_call	cdr3_nt	cdr3_aa
-	TRBV2	-	TRBJ2-2	TGTGCCAGCAGTGCCGGGTTGGGCACCGGGGAGCTGTTTTTT	CASSAGLGTGELFF
TRBD1	TRBV7-9	-	TRBJ1-1	TGTGCCAGCAGCTTAGCTGGGACAGACACTGAAGCTTTCTTT	CASSLAGTDTEAFF
TRBD1	TRBV6-5	-	TRBJ2-4	TGTGCCAGCAGTTACACAACAGGGGTAGCCAAAAACATTCAGTACTTC	CASSYTTGVAKNIQYF
TRBD1	TRBV27	once	TRBJ1-5	TGTGCCAGCAGTCCCGGGACAGGGGCGGATCAGCCCCAGCATTTT	CASSPGTGADQPQHF
-	TRBV7-6	once	TRBJ2-3	TGTGCCAGCAGCCCGGAAAGTAGCGGAAGCACAGATACGCAGTATTTT	CASSPESSGSTDTQYF
TRBD1	TRBV7-9	-	TRBJ1-2	TGTGCCAGCAGCTCCGGGACAGGAGCTTCCTATGGCTACACCTTC	CASSSGTGASYGYTF
-	TRBV5-5	-	TRBJ1-1	TGTGCCAGCAGCTTGGTAGCCCAGGGCCGAGCTTTCTTT	CASSLVAQGRAFF
-	TRBV11-2	-	TRBJ1-6	TGTGCCAGCAGCATAAATAATTCACCCCTCCACTTT	CASSINNSPLHF
TRBD2	TRBV11-2	-	TRBJ2-3	TGTGCCAGCAGCCCCATCAGCGGGGGGGTCGCAGATACGCAGTATTTT	CASSPISGGVADTQYF
TRBD1	TRBV19	once	TRBJ2-7	TGTGCCAGTCAACCCACAGGGGCCCCCTACGAGCAGTACTTC	CASQPTGAPYEQYF